The 27 T cell receptor beta chains presented below share a single source sample, sequenced in a study of T cell responses to AZD1222 COVID-19 vaccine (dated by TCRdb to the early 2020s). The library relied on the immunoSEQ multiplex PCR assay. Not all clones reach the TCRdb copy of this immuneACCESS table, which keeps in-frame sequences only. Checked studies attribute under half of the gap to unresolved V genes and leave the rest unexplained. The sample profile shows 150,000 to 200,000 clones; about 92% of them were found once. The biggest ten clones account for approximately 1% of the sample. What this sample's time point label stands for: baseline before first vaccination. Material: peripheral blood, obtained on day 0 of AZD1222 vaccination. The source is an adult in good health.

The gene calls are TRBV28 and TRBJ2-1; TRBD1 aligns across 7 bases. This CDR3 is 16 amino acids long. J lost 0 bases, V lost 5 bases, and 7 bases had no gene match. The germline CDR1 and CDR2 sequences are MDHEN and SYDVKM. In nucleotides, the CDR3 is TGTGCCAGCAGTCGCAACAGGGGTAACTCCTACAATGAGCAGTTCTTC. Residues: CASSRNRGNSYNEQFF.

V usage is TRBV10-1 and J usage is TRBJ1-6, with 7 bases aligning to TRBD1. CDR1 is WNHNN and CDR2 is SYGVQD in the germline V gene (reference sequence). Unmatched junction bases numbered 12, after V lost 7 bases and J lost 6 bases. The CDR3 loop spans 16 amino acids. The DNA for the CDR3 is TGCGCCAGCAAATCCGGGACAGTCCGCGTTAATTCACCCCTCCACTTT. It yields the protein CASKSGTVRVNSPLHF.

The rearrangement links TRBV15 to TRBJ1-5; 7 bases fit TRBD1. CDR3 length equals 15 residues. CDR1 and CDR2 from the germline V gene are LNHNV and YYDKDF (reference sequence). The V and J ends lost 0 bases and 4 bases, in that order; junction bases with no gene match: 3. The CDR3 region is CATSRETGRNQPQHF. The CDR3, as DNA: TGTGCCACCAGCAGAGAGACAGGGAGGAATCAGCCCCAGCATTTT.

This chain connects TRBV7-8 to TRBJ1-3; D is undetermined. V shed 2 bases and J shed 0 bases, with 11 bases lying between them. This CDR3 region has 16 residues. In germline, CDR1 is SGHVS, CDR2 FQNEAQ. The CDR3 sequence: CASSLNIPTSGNTIYF. CDR3 sequence (DNA): TGTGCCAGCAGCTTAAATATTCCGACCTCTGGAAACACCATATATTTT.

The V call is TRBV9, the J call TRBJ1-2; perhaps TRBD1 as D (6 bases). This CDR3 contains 13 residues. Looked up from germline, CDR1 is SGDLS and CDR2 is YYNGEE. The germline V and J ends were trimmed by 1 base and 6 bases, with 10 bases remaining between them. CDR3 loop: CASSVSQGDGYTF. DNA for the CDR3: TGTGCCAGCAGCGTATCACAGGGAGATGGCTACACCTTC.

V and J are TRBV7-8 and TRBJ2-7, with 7 bases identical to TRBD2. The CDR3 sequence is 15 residues long. V trimming: 5 bases; J trimming: 2 bases; junction bases outside the gene matches: 9. CDR1 is SGHVS, CDR2 FQNEAQ, per germline. CDR3 nucleotide sequence: TGTGCCAGCAGCCGGGATGGGGGGGGAACCTACGAGCAGTACTTC. Protein: CASSRDGGGTYEQYF.

The gene calls are TRBV4-1 and TRBJ2-7; D tentatively reads TRBD1 or TRBD2 (5 bases each). The CDR3 spans 14 residues. V was cut by 2 bases and J by 10 bases, with 18 bases left in between. CDR1 MGHRA and CDR2 YSYEKL come from the germline V gene. CDR3 in amino acids: CASSQLVGGDRQYF. The CDR3 DNA is TGCGCCAGCAGCCAATTAGTTGGGGGTGACCGACAGTACTTC.

This clone was detected once. The chain uses TRBV19 and TRBJ2-3; 7 positions agree with TRBD1. The J segment lost 1 base and the V segment lost 5 bases, leaving 9 bases of the junction unmatched. The CDR3 covers 16 residues. The germline V gene encodes CDR1 LNHDA and CDR2 SQIVND (reference sequence). The CDR3 spells CASSPGTARGTDTQYF. Here the CDR3 DNA reads TGTGCCAGTAGTCCTGGGACAGCGCGCGGCACAGATACGCAGTATTTT.

This chain uses TRBV9 with TRBJ1-3; D perhaps matches TRBD1 (6 bases). The V and J ends lost 3 bases and 2 bases respectively, with 6 bases between them. Germline V gene sequence: CDR1 SGDLS, CDR2 YYNGEE. The length of the CDR3 is 13 residues. The CDR3 loop reads CASSGTAGNTIYF. The CDR3 DNA reads TGTGCCAGCAGCGGGACAGCTGGAAACACCATATATTTT.

The chain combines TRBV6-5 with TRBJ2-2; D could derive from TRBD1 or TRBD2 (6 bases each). The CDR3 loop spans 14 amino acids. V lost 1 base and J 5 bases, leaving 8 bases between the germline ends. CDR1 is MNHEY, CDR2 SVGAGI, per germline. CDR3: CASSYWGATGELFF. As DNA, the CDR3 is TGTGCCAGCAGTTACTGGGGGGCTACCGGGGAGCTGTTTTTT.

This chain joins TRBV6-1 and TRBJ1-2, with D perhaps matching TRBD1 (5 bases). The CDR3 runs to 13 residues. Looked up from germline, CDR1 is MNHNS and CDR2 is SASEGT. V was cut by 2 bases and J by 7 bases, with 11 bases left in between. The CDR3 DNA is TGTGCCAGCAGTGAAACTTCGGGACTTGGCTACACCTTC. This sequence encodes CASSETSGLGYTF.

V usage is TRBV27 and J usage is TRBJ1-6; 7 bases agree with TRBD1. CDR1 MNHEY and CDR2 SMNVEV come from the germline V gene (reference sequence). CDR3 length: 18 amino acids. V was pared by 4 bases and J by 14 bases, with 23 bases of the junction left unmatched. The CDR3 nucleotides are TGTGCCAGCAGTTCCCAAGCACGCCTCCCTGGGGACAGAAGGTCCCTCCACTTT. Translating gives CASSSQARLPGDRRSLHF.

Notes on this clone: Other nucleotide sequences from this sample produce the same CDR3. The chain links TRBV12-3 or TRBV12-4 to TRBJ1-3; no clear D. V shed 5 bases and J shed 0 bases, with 5 bases lying between them. The CDR3 contains 13 residues. Here the CDR3 reads CASSPNSGNTIYF. The DNA of the CDR3 is TGTGCCAGCAGTCCCAACTCTGGAAACACCATATATTTT.

The chain carries TRBV6-5 and TRBJ1-1; no firm D call. This CDR3 contains 11 residues. The V end was cut by 8 bases, the J end by 4 bases, with 8 bases between. The germline V gene encodes CDR1 MNHEY and CDR2 SVGAGI. This CDR3 reads CASHPGTEAFF. The CDR3, as DNA: TGTGCCAGCCACCCCGGCACTGAAGCTTTCTTT.

The chain uses TRBV19 and TRBJ1-1; D might be TRBD1 (6 bases). The V end lost 7 bases, the J end lost 0 bases, and 9 bases lay between the germline ends. Germline CDR1 is LNHDA and CDR2 is SQIVND (reference sequence). This CDR3 contains 13 residues. The CDR3 nucleotides read TGTGCCAGTACCGGACAGTTGAACACTGAAGCTTTCTTT. Protein product: CASTGQLNTEAFF.

The CDR3 protein is CASSVGTGQKFF. In DNA form, the CDR3 reads TGTGCCAGCAGCGTCGGGACGGGACAGAAGTTCTTC. This chain links TRBV9 with TRBJ2-1, with 7 nucleotides matching TRBD1. Per the germline V gene, CDR1 is SGDLS and CDR2 is YYNGEE. The CDR3 contains 12 residues. Trimming at V came to 2 bases and at J to 14 bases, leaving 7 bases not matched to a gene.

The V call is TRBV28, the J call TRBJ1-1; D remains unclear. The germline CDR1 and CDR2 sequences are MDHEN and SYDVKM. The CDR3 totals 14 residues. V gave up 3 bases and J gave up 1 base, with 9 bases separating them. The DNA of the CDR3 is TGTGCCAGCAGTTTCCTTCCGGCGAACACTGAAGCTTTCTTT. Its protein product is CASSFLPANTEAFF.

As regards this clone: This specimen includes other DNA sequences encoding the same CDR3. The chain links TRBV7-9 to TRBJ1-1, with D possibly TRBD1 on 6 matching bases. In germline, CDR1 is SEHNR, CDR2 FQNEAQ (reference sequence). The germline V and J ends were trimmed by 1 base and 1 base, with 7 bases remaining between them. This CDR3 comprises 14 residues. CDR3 protein: CASSLGTANTEAFF. The CDR3 coding sequence is TGTGCCAGCAGCTTAGGGACAGCGAACACTGAAGCTTTCTTT.

The chain recombines TRBV5-1 with TRBJ1-1, with 7 nucleotides matching TRBD1. V lost 2 bases, J lost 7 bases, and 14 bases stayed unmatched. CDR3 length: 16 amino acids. CDR1 is SGHRS, CDR2 YFSETQ, per germline. The DNA for the CDR3 is TGCGCCAGCAGCTTAAGGGTTGACAGGGATAGGGTTGAAGCTTTCTTT. Protein sequence: CASSLRVDRDRVEAFF.

This chain uses TRBV10-1 with TRBJ2-3, with D perhaps assigned TRBD1 or TRBD2 (6 bases each). Germline loops: CDR1 WNHNN, CDR2 SYGVQD (reference sequence). Trimming took off 5 bases at V and 3 bases at J, with 24 bases between the two ends. The CDR3 is 18 amino acids. CDR3 residues: CASSPVGVGGPFTDTQYF. CDR3 sequence (DNA): TGCGCCAGCAGTCCGGTGGGGGTGGGGGGCCCCTTTACAGATACGCAGTATTTT.

This CDR3 reads CASSQGQGINQPQHF. CDR3 in DNA: TGTGCCAGCAGTCAGGGACAGGGAATCAATCAGCCCCAGCATTTT. The chain recombines TRBV3-1 (or the pseudogene TRBV3-2) with TRBJ1-5, with 9 nucleotides matching TRBD1. The V gene's germline CDR1 is LGHDT and CDR2 YNNKEL (reference sequence). With 6 bases clipped from V and 3 bases from J, the junction kept 6 bases outside the gene matches. The CDR3 consists of 15 residues.

This clone showed up just once. V is TRBV7-2 and J is TRBJ1-2; the D gene is possibly TRBD1 (6 bases). Germline CDR1 and CDR2: SGHTA and FQGNSA. There are 14 residues in the CDR3. Trimming stripped 2 bases from V and 5 bases from J, with 12 bases between. In DNA, the CDR3 is TGTGCCAGCAGCTTATACGGGGGCAGTTATGGCTACACCTTC. Protein sequence: CASSLYGGSYGYTF.

The chain combines TRBV5-1 with TRBJ2-7; 9 bases fit TRBD1. Trimming at V came to 5 bases and at J to 0 bases, leaving 6 bases not matched to a gene. The germline V gene encodes CDR1 SGHRS and CDR2 YFSETQ. The CDR3 spans 15 residues. CDR3 region: CASRSPGQGSYEQYF. CDR3 in DNA: TGCGCCAGCAGATCTCCGGGACAGGGCTCCTACGAGCAGTACTTC.

The chain has TRBV6-2 or TRBV6-3 and TRBJ1-2, with 7 bases identical to TRBD1. CDR1 and CDR2 from the germline V gene are MNHEY and SVGEGT. The junction had 6 bases not matched to a gene; V was cut back by 2 bases and J by 0 bases. The CDR3 covers 16 residues. The CDR3 loop reads CASSYAWDRTNYGYTF. As DNA, the CDR3 is TGTGCCAGCAGTTACGCCTGGGACAGAACTAACTATGGCTACACCTTC.

The rearrangement links TRBV3-1 (or the pseudogene TRBV3-2) to TRBJ2-7; no firm D call. V lost 0 bases and J 1 base, leaving 1 base between the germline ends. This CDR3 contains 12 residues. Looked up from germline, CDR1 is LGHDT and CDR2 is YNNKEL (reference sequence). The CDR3 spells CASSQDSYEQYF. CDR3 in DNA: TGTGCCAGCAGCCAAGATTCCTACGAGCAGTACTTC.

Here the CDR3 reads CASSQVQGEVGYTF. In DNA form, the CDR3 reads TGCGCCAGCAGCCAAGTACAGGGTGAGGTTGGCTACACCTTC. V gene TRBV4-1 combines with J gene TRBJ1-2; the D gene is possibly TRBD1 (6 bases). Germline CDR1 and CDR2: MGHRA and YSYEKL. V was shortened by 1 base and J by 7 bases, with 13 bases between the two germline ends. CDR3 length equals 14 residues.

The gene calls are TRBV6-5 and TRBJ2-1; D possibly matches TRBD1 or TRBD2 (5 bases each). From germline, CDR1 is MNHEY and CDR2 SVGAGI. V was shortened by 6 bases and J by 9 bases, with 21 bases between the two germline ends. The CDR3 consists of 15 residues. This chain's CDR3 is CASRPLRGKGSEQFF. For the CDR3, the DNA is TGTGCCAGCAGGCCCCTCCGAGGGAAGGGGAGTGAGCAGTTCTTC.